Following are 30 T cell receptor beta chains from one sample sequenced in a study of T cells in Graves' hyperthyroidism and ophthalmopathy. RNA transcripts were the template for amplifying TCR beta CDR3 regions. Initially, a first-round RT-PCR of the TCR CDR3 employed the HTBI primer set. MiXCR was run by TCRdb on the multiplex PCR reads, yielding one entry per CDR3 protein. The sample consists of approximately 630,000 distinct CDR3 sequences, roughly 16% of them appearing once. Sequenced: blood. The receptors here all came from a woman aged 25 to 39 with Graves' hyperthyroidism.

This rearrangement joins TRBV20-1 to TRBJ1-5; D uncertain. V lost 0 bases and J 0 bases, leaving 9 bases between the germline ends. Germline values: CDR1 DFQATT, CDR2 SNEGSKA (reference sequence). The CDR3 totals 15 residues. CDR3 in DNA: TGCAGTGCTAGAGACAGGAAGTATAGCAATCAGCCCCAGCATTTT. Its protein is CSARDRKYSNQPQHF.

This clonotype was counted many times. The rearrangement joins TRBV27 to TRBJ2-1, with 7 bases identical to TRBD2. V lost 5 bases and J lost 4; bases outside the gene matches: 5. This CDR3 has 14 amino acids. Looked up from germline, CDR1 is MNHEY and CDR2 is SMNVEV (reference sequence). The DNA of the CDR3 is TGTGCCAGCAGTCCCCTAGCGGCGTACAATGAGCAGTTCTTC. It codes for CASSPLAAYNEQFF.

The chain's CDR3 is CSASIWGTSGGYEQYF. The CDR3 coding sequence is TGCAGTGCTAGTATCTGGGGGACTAGCGGAGGGTACGAGCAGTACTTC. V usage is TRBV20-1 and J usage is TRBJ2-7; TRBD2 agrees at 11 bases. The CDR3 has 16 residues. CDR1 is DFQATT and CDR2 is SNEGSKA in the germline V gene (reference sequence). V trimming: 3 bases; J trimming: 4 bases; junction bases outside the gene matches: 11.

This clonotype was seen only a few times. The rearrangement uses TRBV4-1 and TRBJ1-2, with D tentatively TRBD1 (6 bases). The germline gives CDR1 MGHRA, CDR2 YSYEKL. The CDR3 sequence is 14 residues long. V was cut by 1 base and J by 5 bases, with 11 bases left in between. CDR3 amino acids: CASSQGTGFYGYTF. The CDR3 nucleotides read TGCGCCAGCAGCCAAGGCACAGGGTTTTATGGCTACACCTTC.

This clonotype was counted a few times. V is TRBV20-1 and J is TRBJ2-5; the match to TRBD1 covers 8 bases. CDR1 DFQATT and CDR2 SNEGSKA come from the germline V gene (reference sequence). The V segment lost 4 bases and the J segment 5 bases; nucleotides outside the gene matches: 9. The length of the CDR3 is 14 residues. The CDR3 loop is CSAKTGEAWETQYF. The CDR3 nucleotides are TGCAGTGCTAAGACAGGGGAAGCATGGGAGACCCAGTACTTC.

This clonotype was counted between two and nine times. V is TRBV6-1 and J is TRBJ1-5; tentatively, D is TRBD1 (6 bases). The CDR3 extends over 17 amino acids. Germline CDR1 is MNHNS and CDR2 is SASEGT. Trimming removed 5 bases from V and 5 bases from J, with 22 bases in between. CDR3 protein: CASSSPRPGVWDQPQHF. The CDR3 DNA reads TGTGCCAGCAGTTCCCCAAGACCAGGGGTTTGGGATCAGCCCCAGCATTTT.

This clonotype was seen repeatedly, ten times or more. The V and J genes are TRBV7-8 and TRBJ2-5; tentative D call: TRBD2 (5 bases). The CDR3 runs to 16 residues. V was pared by 2 bases and J by 1 base, with 14 bases between. The V gene's germline CDR1 is SGHVS and CDR2 FQNEAQ. The CDR3 spells CASSLRVSGAQETQYF. Written as DNA, the CDR3 is TGTGCCAGCAGCTTACGGGTGAGCGGAGCCCAAGAGACCCAGTACTTC.

The rearrangement links TRBV7-9 to TRBJ2-7, with D possibly matching TRBD1 (7 bases). In germline, CDR1 is SEHNR, CDR2 FQNEAQ (reference sequence). The CDR3 runs to 14 residues. The V gene lost 5 bases and the J gene lost 4 bases, with 15 bases spanning the gap. CDR3 loop: CASSPSGGKYEQYF. The CDR3 nucleotides read TGTGCCAGCAGCCCATCAGGGGGGAAGTACGAGCAGTACTTC.

This clonotype was counted at least ten times. This chain links TRBV5-1 with TRBJ2-3; TRBD1 might be the D (6 bases). Germline V CDR1 and CDR2: SGHRS, YFSETQ. Trimming removed 1 base at V and 5 bases at J, with 17 bases between. The CDR3 covers 16 residues. The CDR3 DNA follows: TGCGCCAGCAGCTTGACCACGGACAGAGCCCAAGATACGCAGTATTTT. Its protein product is CASSLTTDRAQDTQYF.

This clonotype was counted a few times. The rearrangement joins TRBV6-1 to TRBJ1-1, with TRBD1 identical over 7 bases. There are 13 residues in the CDR3. Trimming cost V 7 bases and J 4 bases; bases outside gene matches: 6. The germline gives CDR1 MNHNS, CDR2 SASEGT. Here the CDR3 DNA reads TGTGCCAGCAACAGGGGTTGGGTCACTGAAGCTTTCTTT. As protein: CASNRGWVTEAFF.

This clonotype was seen at least ten times. J is TRBJ2-1 and V is TRBV11-3; 7 positions match TRBD1. CDR3 size: 15 residues. Germline trimming cut 6 bases from V and 8 bases from J; bases unmatched to any gene: 13. In germline, CDR1 is SGHNT, CDR2 YENEEA. As DNA, the CDR3 is TGTGCCAGCAGTTCTATGGGAGAGGGGGCGGATGAGCAGTTCTTC. This encodes CASSSMGEGADEQFF.

This clonotype has a single count. This chain connects TRBV10-3 to TRBJ1-5; D gene uncertain. With 2 bases removed from V and 5 bases from J, the gap between germline ends came to 10 bases. The CDR3 length is 14 residues. CDR1 is ENHRY and CDR2 is SYGVKD in the germline V gene. CDR3: CAISEEDGDQPQHF. Here the CDR3 DNA reads TGTGCCATCAGTGAGGAGGACGGTGATCAGCCCCAGCATTTT.

This clonotype was seen once. The chain links TRBV7-9 to TRBJ1-4; D is unclear. Germline V CDR1 and CDR2: SEHNR, FQNEAQ (reference sequence). The V gene lost 1 base and the J gene lost 0 bases, with 6 bases spanning the gap. The CDR3 totals 15 residues. CDR3 protein: CASSLEQTTNEKLFF. CDR3 nucleotides: TGTGCCAGCAGCTTAGAGCAGACAACTAATGAAAAACTGTTTTTT.

This clonotype showed up many times. The chain carries TRBV9 and TRBJ1-1, with D possibly matching TRBD1 (6 bases). The CDR3 is made up of 15 amino acids. From germline, CDR1 is SGDLS and CDR2 YYNGEE. Trimming left V 2 bases short and J 5 bases short, with 16 bases between. In nucleotides, the CDR3 is TGTGCCAGCAGCGTTTCTGACAGGTCCAGAACTGAAGCTTTCTTT. It is translated as CASSVSDRSRTEAFF. The full variable domain, with the rest looked up from reference TRBV9 and TRBJ1-1, is DSGVTQTPKHLITATGQRVTLRCSPRSGDLSVYWYQQSLDQGLQFLIQYYNGEERAKGNILERFSAQQFPDLHSELNLSSLELGDSALYFCASSVSDRSRTEAFFGQGTRLTVV.

V gene TRBV24-1 combines with J gene TRBJ2-1; TRBD2 aligns across 14 bases. Germline loops: CDR1 KGHDR, CDR2 SFDVKD. This CDR3 is 19 amino acids long. The V gene end was trimmed by 9 bases and the J gene end by 4 bases; junction bases not matched to a gene: 16. The CDR3 region is CATGGFGTSGRRGYNEQFF. The CDR3 nucleotides are TGTGCCACCGGTGGATTTGGGACTAGCGGGAGACGAGGGTACAATGAGCAGTTCTTC.

The table lists this clonotype with many counts. The rearrangement joins TRBV3-1 to TRBJ2-5; the D gene is possibly TRBD2 (6 bases). Germline assignment: CDR1 LGHDT and CDR2 YNNKEL (reference sequence). This CDR3 comprises 13 residues. V was trimmed by 0 bases and J by 5 bases, leaving 7 bases between them. CDR3 loop: CASSQEGRETQYF. As DNA, the CDR3 is TGTGCCAGCAGCCAAGAAGGGAGGGAGACCCAGTACTTC.

Many counts were recorded for this clonotype. The chain links TRBV30 to TRBJ2-7; no clear D. Germline V gene sequence: CDR1 GTSNPN, CDR2 SVGIG (reference sequence). The CDR3 runs to 14 residues. Trimming stripped 3 bases from V and 3 bases from J, with 15 bases between. CDR3 in amino acids: CAWSAPRWDYEQYF. Here the CDR3 DNA reads TGTGCCTGGAGCGCCCCGAGATGGGACTACGAGCAGTACTTC. The variable domain in full, with the rest retrieved from reference TRBV30 and TRBJ2-7, is SQTIHQWPATLVQPVGSPLSLECTVEGTSNPNLYWYRQAAGRGLQLLFYSVGIGQISSEVPQNLSASRPQDRQFILSSKKLLLSDSGFYLCAWSAPRWDYEQYFGPGTRLTVT.

The chain has TRBV5-6 and TRBJ2-2; a possible D gene is TRBD1 (6 bases). Germline V gene lookup returns CDR1 SGHDT and CDR2 YYEEEE. V lost 4 bases, J lost 7 bases, and 17 bases lay in between. There are 15 residues in the CDR3. The CDR3 region is CASSRGTGFGGELFF. Here the CDR3 DNA reads TGTGCCAGCAGCCGGGGAACAGGGTTCGGCGGGGAGCTGTTTTTT. The whole variable domain, remainder taken from reference TRBV5-6 and TRBJ2-2, is DAGVTQSPTHLIKTRGQQVTLRCSPKSGHDTVSWYQQALGQGPQFIFQYYEEEERQRGNFPDRFSGHQFPNYSSELNVNALLLGDSALYLCASSRGTGFGGELFFGEGSRLTVL.

The CDR3: CASSLDAGPHEKLFF. As DNA, the CDR3 is TGTGCCAGCAGCTTAGATGCAGGACCACATGAAAAACTGTTTTTT. The V call is TRBV7-8, the J call TRBJ1-4; no firm D call. The CDR3 length is 15 residues. Trimming stripped 1 base from V and 6 bases from J, with 12 bases between. The germline V gene encodes CDR1 SGHVS and CDR2 FQNEAQ.

The genes are TRBV19 and TRBJ1-2; D is unclear. This CDR3 contains 14 residues. The ends were cut back, 5 bases at V and 2 bases at J, with 12 bases in the middle. Germline CDR1 LNHDA, CDR2 SQIVND (reference sequence). The CDR3 sequence is CASSQSRINYGYTF. CDR3 nucleotides: TGTGCCAGTAGTCAGTCCAGGATAAACTATGGCTACACCTTC.

The rearrangement uses TRBV20-1 and TRBJ2-7; weak D call: TRBD2 (6 bases). Trimming removed 0 bases from V and 5 bases from J, with 17 bases in between. In germline, CDR1 is DFQATT, CDR2 SNEGSKA (reference sequence). The CDR3 sequence is 15 residues long. The CDR3, as DNA: TGCAGTGCTAGAGATGGGGGTATGGCTAGCGACGAGCAGTACTTC. Residues: CSARDGGMASDEQYF.

The sample holds many counts of this clonotype. The chain is built from TRBV12-3 or TRBV12-4 and TRBJ2-7; 10 nucleotides match TRBD1. Losses at the gene ends were 6 bases for V and 3 bases for J; bases not matched to a gene: 5. The CDR3 has 14 residues. The CDR3 DNA sequence: TGTGCCAGCAGACGGGGACAGGGGTTCTACGAGCAGTACTTC. It encodes CASRRGQGFYEQYF.

This clonotype was picked up a small number of times. This rearrangement joins TRBV7-9 to TRBJ2-3, with TRBD2 matching over 9 bases. Germline lookup yields CDR1 SEHNR and CDR2 FQNEAQ (reference sequence). This CDR3 is built from 16 residues. After removal of 1 base from V and 4 bases from J, the junction contained 6 bases not matched to a gene. DNA of the CDR3: TGTGCCAGCAGCTTAGGACCGGGACTAGCAGCAGATACGCAGTATTTT. Its protein product is CASSLGPGLAADTQYF.

This clonotype appeared many times. The chain couples TRBV6-1 to TRBJ2-7; TRBD2 matches 9 bases. The CDR3 sequence is 15 residues long. Losses at the gene ends were 7 bases for V and 4 bases for J; bases not matched to a gene: 11. The germline V gene encodes CDR1 MNHNS and CDR2 SASEGT. The CDR3 bases are TGTGCCAGCAATTCCCGGCTAGCGGGAAGGTACGAGCAGTACTTC. Translation gives CASNSRLAGRYEQYF.

This clonotype was seen a few times. The V and J genes are TRBV28 and TRBJ2-3; D remains unclear. Trimming cost V 5 bases and J 4 bases, with 19 bases left between them. The CDR3 is 16 residues long. Germline-derived CDR1 and CDR2 are MDHEN and SYDVKM. The CDR3 nucleotides are TGTGCCAGCAGTCCGTCGACAAGGGCAGGCTCAGATACGCAGTATTTT. The encoded protein is CASSPSTRAGSDTQYF.

Turning to this clonotype: Just one base apart from a much larger clone, this may be a read error. The CDR3 does not close with the conserved phenylalanine or tryptophan, likely indicating a read error. The chain carries TRBV27 and TRBJ2-5; D gene unclear. Trimming left V 6 bases short and J 5 bases short, with 13 bases between. This CDR3 has 13 amino acids. CDR1 is MNHEY, CDR2 SMNVEV, per germline (reference sequence). The DNA of the CDR3 is TGTGCCAGCAGGCCCACCCGAGTGGAGACCCAGTACTTA. It encodes CASRPTRVETQYL.

This clonotype occurred a few times. The V and J genes are TRBV7-2 and TRBJ1-3; a possible D gene is TRBD1 (5 bases). The germline V gene encodes CDR1 SGHTA and CDR2 FQGNSA. V was pared by 5 bases and J by 1 base, with 15 bases between. The CDR3 is 16 residues long. For the CDR3, the DNA is TGTGCCAGCAGCCCTAGTGGGGGACGGTCTGGAAACACCATATATTTT. This codes for CASSPSGGRSGNTIYF.

Concerning this clonotype itself: A read error may explain this, as a much larger clone is one base away. The chain carries TRBV28 and TRBJ2-7, with D tentatively TRBD1 or TRBD2 (5 bases each). Looked up from germline, CDR1 is MDHEN and CDR2 is SYDVKM. The CDR3 loop spans 14 amino acids. V lost 5 bases and J lost 9, with 20 bases in between. DNA for the CDR3: TGTGCCAGCAGTACGATCGGGCAAACGAGGGGGCAGTACTTC. Protein product: CASSTIGQTRGQYF.

The CDR3 DNA reads TGTGCCAGCAGCTTAACTCGGTCCGGGGAGCTGTTTTTT. Protein product: CASSLTRSGELFF. V usage is TRBV11-3 and J usage is TRBJ2-2; no definite D call. Germline V gene lookup returns CDR1 SGHNT and CDR2 YENEEA. The V end lost 2 bases, the J end lost 6 bases, and 7 bases lay between the germline ends. The CDR3 totals 13 residues. Filled out from reference TRBV11-3 and TRBJ2-2, the complete variable domain reads EAGVVQSPRYKIIEKKQPVAFWCNPISGHNTLYWYLQNLGQGPELLIRYENEEAVDDSQLPKDRFSAERLKGVDSTLKIQPAELGDSAVYLCASSLTRSGELFFGEGSRLTVL.

Only one count was recorded for this clonotype. This may be a read error: a much more frequent sequence differs by one nucleotide. The V call is TRBV11-2, the J call TRBJ2-7; D is ambiguous. Germline-derived CDR1 and CDR2 are SGHAT and FQNNGV. The CDR3 is 12 amino acids. Here the CDR3 reads CASSLAVYGQYF. CDR3 coding DNA: TGTGCCAGCAGCTTAGCTGTCTACGGGCAGTACTTC.